This T cell receptor (beta chain) was documented in a study of blood T cell repertoires in COVID-19. Study information: Samples came from the United States, Italy and Spain, spanning acute and convalescent COVID-19. T cells, B-cell-depleted T cells, or PBMCs supplied cDNA or gDNA.

The germline gives CDR1 LGHDT, CDR2 YNNKEL (reference sequence). CDR3 length equals 16 residues. The ends were cut back, 0 bases at V and 1 base at J, with 7 bases in the middle. Authors' analysis steps: Cell counts per sample came from amplifying reference gene primers. The data were produced by immunoSEQ multiplex PCR, yet TCRdb's version contains in-frame clones alone and is incomplete. D and trimming were read from the DNA, whereas the V and J calls and clone size are those reported in that table. The sample has around 65,000 clones; around 80% are singletons. The specimen sequenced was peripheral blood. The V gene is TRBV3-1 (or the pseudogene TRBV3-2), the J gene TRBJ2-6; a possible D gene is TRBD2 (5 bases). The sequence was obtained from a man older than 75 with acute or convalescent COVID-19. Here the CDR3 reads CASSQEGGSGANVLTF. In nucleotides, the CDR3 is TGTGCCAGCAGCCAAGAAGGCGGGTCTGGGGCCAACGTCCTGACTTTC.